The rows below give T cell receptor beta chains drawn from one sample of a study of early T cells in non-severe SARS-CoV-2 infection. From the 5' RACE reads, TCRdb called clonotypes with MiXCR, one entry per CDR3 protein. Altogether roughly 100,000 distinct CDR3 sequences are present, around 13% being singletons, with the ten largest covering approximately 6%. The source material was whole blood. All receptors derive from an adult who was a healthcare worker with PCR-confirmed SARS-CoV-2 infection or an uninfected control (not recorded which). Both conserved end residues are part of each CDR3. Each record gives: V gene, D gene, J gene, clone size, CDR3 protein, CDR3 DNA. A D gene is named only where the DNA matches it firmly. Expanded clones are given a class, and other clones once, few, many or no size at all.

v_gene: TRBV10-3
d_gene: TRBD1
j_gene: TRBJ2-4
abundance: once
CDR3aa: CAISPTGGKNIQYF
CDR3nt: TGTGCCATCTCACCGACAGGGGGCAAAAACATTCAGTACTTC

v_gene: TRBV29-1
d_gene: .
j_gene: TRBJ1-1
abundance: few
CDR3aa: CSVKTDTVDTEAFF
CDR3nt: TGCAGCGTTAAGACGGACACCGTGGACACTGAAGCTTTCTTT

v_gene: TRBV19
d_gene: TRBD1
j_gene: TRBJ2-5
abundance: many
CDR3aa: CASSTNRDRYQETQYF
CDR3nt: TGTGCCAGTAGTACCAACCGGGACAGATACCAAGAGACCCAGTACTTC

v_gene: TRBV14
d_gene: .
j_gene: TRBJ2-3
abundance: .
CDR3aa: CASSPGPFSTDTQYF
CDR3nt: TGTGCCAGCAGCCCGGGACCTTTTAGCACAGATACGCAGTATTTT

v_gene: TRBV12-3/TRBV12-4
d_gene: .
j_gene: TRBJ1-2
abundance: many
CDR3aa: CASSARGGLYGYTF
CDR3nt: TGTGCCAGCAGTGCCCGGGGCGGCCTCTATGGCTACACCTTC

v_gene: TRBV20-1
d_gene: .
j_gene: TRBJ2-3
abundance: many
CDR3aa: CSARDPLRVTQYF
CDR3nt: TGCAGTGCTAGAGACCCCTTGAGGGTTACGCAGTATTTT

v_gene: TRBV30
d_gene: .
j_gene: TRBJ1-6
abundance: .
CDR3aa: CAWTAGSNSPLHF
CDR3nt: TGTGCCTGGACCGCAGGGTCTAATTCACCCCTCCACTTT

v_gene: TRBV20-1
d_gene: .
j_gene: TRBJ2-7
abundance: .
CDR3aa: CSARGADGYEQYF
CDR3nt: TGCAGTGCTAGGGGAGCCGACGGCTACGAGCAGTACTTC

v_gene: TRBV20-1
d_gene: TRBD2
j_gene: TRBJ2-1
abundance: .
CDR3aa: CSALSGSSYNEQFF
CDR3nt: TGCAGTGCTCTTAGCGGGTCCTCCTACAATGAGCAGTTCTTC

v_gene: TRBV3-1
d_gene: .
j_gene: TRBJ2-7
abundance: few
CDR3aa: CASSPAHRDEQYF
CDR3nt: TGTGCCAGCAGCCCAGCCCACCGCGACGAGCAGTACTTC

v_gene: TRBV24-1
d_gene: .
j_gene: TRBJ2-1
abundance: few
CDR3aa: CATSDYRDNEQFF
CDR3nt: TGTGCCACCAGTGATTACAGGGACAATGAGCAGTTCTTC

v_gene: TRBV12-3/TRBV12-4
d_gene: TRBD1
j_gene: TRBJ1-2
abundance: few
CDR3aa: CASSLGTGQHGGYTF
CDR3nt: TGTGCCAGCAGCTTAGGGACGGGACAGCACGGAGGCTACACCTTC

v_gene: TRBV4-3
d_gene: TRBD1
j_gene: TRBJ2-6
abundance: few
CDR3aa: CASSQSQTGVRSGANVLTF
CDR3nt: TGCGCCAGCAGCCAAAGCCAGACAGGGGTTCGCTCTGGGGCCAACGTCCTGACTTTC

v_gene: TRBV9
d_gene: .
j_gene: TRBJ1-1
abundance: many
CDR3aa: CASSVDGGSTEAFF
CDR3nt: TGTGCCAGCAGCGTAGATGGGGGTTCGACTGAAGCTTTCTTT

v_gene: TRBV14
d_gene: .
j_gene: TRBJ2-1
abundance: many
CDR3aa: CASSRLGGLQEQFF
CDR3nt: TGTGCCAGCAGCCGACTAGGGGGTCTACAAGAGCAGTTCTTC

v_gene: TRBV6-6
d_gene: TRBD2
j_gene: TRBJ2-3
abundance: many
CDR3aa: CASSSSSGRGTDTQYF
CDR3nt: TGTGCCAGCAGTTCATCTAGCGGGAGGGGGACAGATACGCAGTATTTT

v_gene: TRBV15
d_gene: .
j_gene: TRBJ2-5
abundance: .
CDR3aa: CATSPWRGPETQYF
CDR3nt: TGTGCCACCAGCCCCTGGCGGGGACCTGAGACCCAGTACTTC

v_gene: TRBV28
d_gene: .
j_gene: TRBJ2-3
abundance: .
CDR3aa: CASSFRLGMGPDTQYF
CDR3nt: TGTGCCAGCAGTTTCCGGCTAGGAATGGGCCCAGATACGCAGTATTTT

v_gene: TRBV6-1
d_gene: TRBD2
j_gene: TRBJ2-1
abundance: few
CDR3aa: CASSELAEPYNEQFF
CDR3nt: TGTGCCAGCAGTGAGCTAGCGGAGCCCTACAATGAGCAGTTCTTC

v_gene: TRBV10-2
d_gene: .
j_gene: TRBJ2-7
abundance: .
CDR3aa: CASSRGLSYEQYF
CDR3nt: TGCGCCAGCAGCCGCGGACTCTCCTACGAGCAGTACTTC

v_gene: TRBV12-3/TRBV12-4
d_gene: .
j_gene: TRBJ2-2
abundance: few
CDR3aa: CASEDRSNTGELFF
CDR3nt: TGTGCCAGCGAGGACAGATCGAACACCGGGGAGCTGTTTTTT

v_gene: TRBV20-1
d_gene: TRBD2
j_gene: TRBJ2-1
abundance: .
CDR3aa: CSAGTSGRLNYNEQFF
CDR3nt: TGCAGTGCTGGGACTAGCGGGAGGCTTAACTACAATGAGCAGTTCTTC

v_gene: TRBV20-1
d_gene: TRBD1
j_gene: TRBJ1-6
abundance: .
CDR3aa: CSARDRRQGENSPLHF
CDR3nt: TGCAGTGCTAGAGATCGGAGACAGGGGGAAAATTCACCCCTCCACTTT

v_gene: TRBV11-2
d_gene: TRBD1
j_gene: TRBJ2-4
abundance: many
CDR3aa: CASSRQGMAKNIQYF
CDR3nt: TGTGCCAGCAGCCGACAGGGGATGGCCAAAAACATTCAGTACTTC

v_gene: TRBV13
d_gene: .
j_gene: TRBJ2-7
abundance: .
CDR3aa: CASSPSGGDRRHYEQYF
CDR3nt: TGTGCCAGCAGCCCCTCTGGCGGCGACAGGCGCCACTACGAGCAGTACTTC

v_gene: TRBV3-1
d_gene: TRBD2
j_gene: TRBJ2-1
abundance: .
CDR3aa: CASSQEPAGVQNEQFF
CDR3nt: TGTGCCAGCAGCCAAGAACCAGCGGGGGTACAGAATGAGCAGTTCTTC

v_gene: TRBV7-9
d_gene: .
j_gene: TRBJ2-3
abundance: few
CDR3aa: CASSLAVIADTQYF
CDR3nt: TGTGCCAGCAGCTTAGCGGTCATCGCAGATACGCAGTATTTT

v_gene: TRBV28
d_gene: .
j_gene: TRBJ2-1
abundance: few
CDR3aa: CASSLIALRAPNEQFF
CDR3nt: TGTGCCAGCAGTTTGATAGCACTAAGGGCCCCGAATGAGCAGTTCTTC

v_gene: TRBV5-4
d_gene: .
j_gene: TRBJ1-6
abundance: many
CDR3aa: CASSQDSPLGSYNSPLHF
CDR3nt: TGTGCCAGCAGCCAGGACAGCCCCCTTGGCTCCTATAATTCACCCCTCCACTTT

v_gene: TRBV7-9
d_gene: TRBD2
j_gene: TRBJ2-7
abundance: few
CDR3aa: CASSSPGTSGTYEQYF
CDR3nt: TGTGCCAGCAGCAGCCCGGGGACTAGCGGTACCTACGAGCAGTACTTC

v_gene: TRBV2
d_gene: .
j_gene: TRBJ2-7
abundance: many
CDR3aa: CASRNSYEQYF
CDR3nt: TGTGCCAGCAGGAATTCCTACGAGCAGTACTTC

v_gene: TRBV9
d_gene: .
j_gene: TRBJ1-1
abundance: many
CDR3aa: CASSVKGSGTEAFF
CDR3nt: TGTGCCAGCAGCGTAAAAGGGAGTGGGACTGAAGCTTTCTTT

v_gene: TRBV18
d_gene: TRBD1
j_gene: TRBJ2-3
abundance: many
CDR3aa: CASRIGQGSDTQYF
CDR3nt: TGTGCCAGCCGAATTGGACAGGGATCAGATACGCAGTATTTT

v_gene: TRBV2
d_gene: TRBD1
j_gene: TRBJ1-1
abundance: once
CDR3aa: CASSERTGANTEAFF
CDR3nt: TGTGCCAGCAGTGAAAGGACAGGGGCGAACACTGAAGCTTTCTTT

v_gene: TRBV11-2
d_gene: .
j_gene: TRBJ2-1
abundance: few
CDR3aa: CASSQLATEQFF
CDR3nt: TGTGCCAGCAGCCAACTAGCAACGGAGCAGTTCTTC

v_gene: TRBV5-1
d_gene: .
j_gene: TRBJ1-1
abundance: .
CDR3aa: CASSSTWDGLEAFF
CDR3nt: TGCGCCAGCAGCTCTACCTGGGACGGACTCGAAGCTTTCTTT

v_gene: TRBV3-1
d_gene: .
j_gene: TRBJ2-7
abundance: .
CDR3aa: CASSQALRAVREQYF
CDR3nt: TGTGCCAGCAGCCAAGCTCTCCGTGCCGTACGGGAGCAGTACTTC

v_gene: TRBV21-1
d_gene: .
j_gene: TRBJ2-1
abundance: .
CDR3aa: CASSNEVRGSAYNEQFF
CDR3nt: TGTGCCAGCAGCAACGAGGTTCGAGGAAGTGCCTACAATGAGCAGTTCTTC

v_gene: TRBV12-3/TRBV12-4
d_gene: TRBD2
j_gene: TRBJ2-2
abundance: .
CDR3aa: CASSPRRGGRNGGELFF
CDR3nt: TGTGCCAGCAGTCCCCGACGTGGCGGGAGGAATGGCGGGGAGCTGTTTTTT

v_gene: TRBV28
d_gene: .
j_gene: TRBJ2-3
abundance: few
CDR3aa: CASRITDTQYF
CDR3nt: TGTGCCAGCAGAATAACAGATACGCAGTATTTT

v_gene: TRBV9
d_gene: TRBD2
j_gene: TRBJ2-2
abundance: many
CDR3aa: CASSVELAGDFGELFF
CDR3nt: TGTGCCAGCAGCGTAGAGCTAGCGGGAGATTTCGGGGAGCTGTTTTTT

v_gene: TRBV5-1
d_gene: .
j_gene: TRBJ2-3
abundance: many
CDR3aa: CASSSGQRGADTQYF
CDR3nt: TGCGCCAGCAGCTCAGGACAGAGAGGAGCAGATACGCAGTATTTT

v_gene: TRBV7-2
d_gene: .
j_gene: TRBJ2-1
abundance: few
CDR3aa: CASSPSPRRNEQFF
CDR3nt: TGTGCCAGCAGCCCCTCACCGCGGCGCAATGAGCAGTTCTTC

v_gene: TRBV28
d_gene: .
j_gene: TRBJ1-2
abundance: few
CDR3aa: CASSLAGRPRIDGYTF
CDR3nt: TGTGCCAGCAGTTTAGCAGGCAGGCCCCGTATTGATGGCTACACCTTC

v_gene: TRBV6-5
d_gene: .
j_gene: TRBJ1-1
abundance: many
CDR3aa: CASSYSRNTEAFF
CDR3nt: TGTGCCAGCAGTTACTCTCGGAACACTGAAGCTTTCTTT